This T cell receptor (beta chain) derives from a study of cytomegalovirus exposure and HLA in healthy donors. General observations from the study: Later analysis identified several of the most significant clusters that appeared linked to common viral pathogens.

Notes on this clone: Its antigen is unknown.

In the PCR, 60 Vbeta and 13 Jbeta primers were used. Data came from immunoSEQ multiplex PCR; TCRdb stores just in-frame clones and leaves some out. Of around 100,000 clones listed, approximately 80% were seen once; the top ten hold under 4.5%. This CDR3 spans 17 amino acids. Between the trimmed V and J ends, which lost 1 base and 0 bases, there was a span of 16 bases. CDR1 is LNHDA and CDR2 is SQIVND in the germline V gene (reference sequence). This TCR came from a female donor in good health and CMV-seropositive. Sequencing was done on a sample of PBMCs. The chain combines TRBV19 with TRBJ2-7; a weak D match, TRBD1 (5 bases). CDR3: CASSIAWRQTASYEQYF. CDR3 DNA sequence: TGTGCCAGTAGTATAGCTTGGAGACAGACCGCCTCCTACGAGCAGTACTTC.